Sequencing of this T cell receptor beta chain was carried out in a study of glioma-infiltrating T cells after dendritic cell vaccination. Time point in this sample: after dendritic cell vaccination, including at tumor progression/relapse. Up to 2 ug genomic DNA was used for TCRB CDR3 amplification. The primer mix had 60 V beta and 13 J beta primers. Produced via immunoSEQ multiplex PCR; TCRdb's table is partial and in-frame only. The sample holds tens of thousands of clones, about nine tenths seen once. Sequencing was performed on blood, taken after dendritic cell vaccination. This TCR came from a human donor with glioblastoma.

DNA of the CDR3: TGTGCCAGTAGTATAGTGGGGACAGGGGTCTATGAGCAGTTCTTC. Translated: CASSIVGTGVYEQFF. The chain employs TRBV19 and TRBJ2-1; 10 nucleotides line up with TRBD1. The CDR3 is 15 residues long. Looked up from germline, CDR1 is LNHDA and CDR2 is SQIVND (reference sequence). V lost 1 base and J lost 8; bases outside the gene matches: 5.